The entry below gives a single T cell receptor beta chain sequence along with its context. This clone's antigen is unknown. No clone much larger than this one lies a single base away; base qualities are absent. The record originates from a study of CD8 T cells in ankylosing spondylitis (dated by TCRdb to about 2017). Looking at the study overall: The study set out to find disease-linked TCR variants by profiling T cell receptor beta repertoires in ankylosing spondylitis patients and healthy donors. The whole study cohort included 85 to 120 healthy donors and over 20 ankylosing spondylitis patients. Peripheral blood was sampled, and synovial fluid was additionally collected from ankylosing spondylitis patients. What the work shows at the level of the full study, not this receptor alone: Blood from ankylosing spondylitis patients appeared to be characterized by a TCR beta motif made up of about 8 highly homologous amino acid variants. A CD8+ phenotype was shown by the disease-linked clones, which were found at relatively low frequencies in peripheral blood. Significant enrichment of the disease-linked clones was reported in matched synovial fluid samples from ankylosing spondylitis patients. Some motif variants had previously been reported in the synovial fluid and blood of reactive arthritis patients, which suggests shared mechanisms of disease initiation.

TCRdb records Illumina MiSeq as the sequencer. TCR beta libraries were prepared by quantitative 5'-RACE with molecular barcodes. For the original study's pipeline: A new computational method based on a probabilistic model of VDJ rearrangement was used to identify disease-linked TCR variants. The public reads were run again by TCRdb, first through fastp at Q25 and then through MiXCR, and only productive beta chains were kept. All rows with the same CDR3 protein become a single entry with the most common DNA and genes. TCRdb, not the original authors, processed these V and J calls. This sample holds approximately 35,000 distinct CDR3 sequences; approximately 15% were observed only once. 35% to 45% of the sample is in the top ten clones. The cysteine opens and the phenylalanine closes a CDR3 of 12 amino acids. Just CDR3 DNA is preserved here, 36 bases in frame from base 1. Taken from the germline V gene, the CDR1 and CDR2 loops are SGHDN and FVKESK. After removal of 4 bases from V and 8 bases from J, the junction retains 2 bases not matched to a gene.

The origin of this receptor is a male donor with ankylosing spondylitis or in good health (not recorded which). The chain links TRBV14 with TRBJ2-1, and 7 bases in between align with TRBD1. Sequenced: blood. The encoded CDR3 is CASSPTGYEQFF. The DNA is TGTGCCAGCAGCCCGACAGGGTATGAGCAGTTCTTC.